Listed here are 4 T cell receptor beta chains from one sample, sequenced in a study of shared clonotypes between healthy human individuals. The table came from immunoSEQ multiplex PCR; TCRdb's copy has only in-frame clones and leaves some out. The data hold over 850,000 clones, with roughly 74% observed a single time. Sequenced: memory CD4+ T cells from PBMCs. Described subset: CD45RA-negative fraction. Every receptor here comes from a man between 18 and 35 years old in good health. Some clones in this sample may be carry-over from other donors' samples.

J is TRBJ2-2 and V is TRBV2; D is undetermined. Trimming removed 4 bases at V and 3 bases at J, with 6 bases between. Germline V gives CDR1 SNHLY, CDR2 FYNNEI. CDR3 length: 13 residues. The CDR3 region has the DNA TGTGCCAGCAGTGGACGGGACACCGGGGAGCTGTTTTTT. This gives the protein CASSGRDTGELFF. The entire variable domain, with the rest obtained from reference TRBV2 and TRBJ2-2, is as follows: EPEVTQTPSHQVTQMGQEVILRCVPISNHLYFYWYRQILGQKVEFLVSFYNNEISEKSEIFDDQFSVERPDGSNFTLKIRSTKLEDSAMYFCASSGRDTGELFFGEGSRLTVL.

This chain uses TRBV7-2 with TRBJ2-5; the match to TRBD2 covers 7 bases. The tail of the sequence fits TRBJ2-7 better, so the J call may be wrong. Germline V lookup: CDR1 SGHTA, CDR2 FQGNSA. The CDR3 is made up of 17 amino acids. The CDR3: CASSPPLDSGRTYEQYF. CDR3 sequence (DNA): TGTGCCAGCAGCCCGCCCCTAGATAGCGGGCGGACCTACGAGCAGTACTTC.

This clone was picked up one time. Other DNA variants within this sample encode the same CDR3. This chain connects TRBV28 to TRBJ1-1; D is unresolved. Trimming shortened V by 2 bases and J by 0 bases, and 7 bases separated the two germline ends. Germline V gene lookup returns CDR1 MDHEN and CDR2 SYDVKM. This CDR3 is built from 14 residues. CDR3 DNA: TGTGCCAGCAGTTTACCACAGATGAACACTGAAGCTTTCTTT. Translation gives CASSLPQMNTEAFF.

The sample holds a few counts of this clone. This sample also contains other DNA sequences that code for the same CDR3. The rearrangement joins TRBV20-1 to TRBJ2-7, with unresolved D. The CDR3 consists of 11 residues. Germline values: CDR1 DFQATT, CDR2 SNEGSKA (reference sequence). V was trimmed by 7 bases and J by 0 bases, leaving 7 bases between them. This CDR3 is CSGTDSYEQYF. The DNA for the CDR3 is TGCAGTGGGACGGACTCCTACGAGCAGTACTTC.